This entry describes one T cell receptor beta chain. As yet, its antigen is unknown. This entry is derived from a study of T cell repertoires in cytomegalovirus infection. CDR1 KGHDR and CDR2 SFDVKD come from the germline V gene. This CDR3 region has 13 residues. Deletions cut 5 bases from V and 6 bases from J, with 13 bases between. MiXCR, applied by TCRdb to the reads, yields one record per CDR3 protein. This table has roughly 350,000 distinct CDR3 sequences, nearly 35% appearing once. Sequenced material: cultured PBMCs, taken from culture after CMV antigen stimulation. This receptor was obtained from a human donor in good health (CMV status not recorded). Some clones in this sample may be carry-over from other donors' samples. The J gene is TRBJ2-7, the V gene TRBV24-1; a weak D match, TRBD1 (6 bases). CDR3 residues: CATSGRMGAEQYF. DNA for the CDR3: TGTGCCACCAGTGGGCGGATGGGGGCCGAGCAGTACTTC.